The rows below give T cell receptor beta chains drawn from one sample of a study of shared clonotypes between healthy human individuals. Assay: immunoSEQ multiplex PCR; the TCRdb copy retains only in-frame clones and omits some. The sample lists a few hundred thousand clones, roughly 97% occurring once. The sequencing sample was made of naive CD4+ T cells sorted from blood. These receptors originate from a woman aged 30 to 39 in good health. The CDR3 runs from the conserved cysteine through the conserved F or W. Each record gives: V gene, D gene, J gene, clone size, CDR3 DNA, CDR3 protein. D genes are given only for firm matches. For some rows the clone size is stated as once, few or many, or as a class when expanded; others skip it.

TRBV19	TRBD1	TRBJ1-5	-	TGTGCCAGTAGTATAAGGGAGACAGGGACTCAGCCCCAGCATTTT	CASSIRETGTQPQHF
TRBV28	TRBD2	TRBJ2-1	-	TGTGCCAGCAGTTTGATTACTAGCGGGAGGGCCTATGAGCAGTTCTTC	CASSLITSGRAYEQFF
TRBV25-1	-	TRBJ1-2	-	TGTGCCAGCAGTGAAGGTAAAGGGCGTCGCTACACCTTC	CASSEGKGRRYTF
TRBV6-5	-	TRBJ2-4	-	TGTGCCAGCAGTTACGAAGAGGGACGCAAGTTGTACTTC	CASSYEEGRKLYF
TRBV20-1	-	TRBJ2-1	-	TGCAGTCCCCACAGGGTCGGTGAGCAGTTCTTC	CSPHRVGEQFF
TRBV6-5	TRBD2	TRBJ2-1	-	TGTGCCAGCAGCCGTCAACTAGCGGACAATGAGCAGTTCTTC	CASSRQLADNEQFF
TRBV6-5	TRBD2	TRBJ2-7	-	TGTGCCAGCAGTTACTCGCTAGCGGGAGTACCCGAGCAGTACTTC	CASSYSLAGVPEQYF
TRBV29-1	TRBD1	TRBJ2-7	-	TGCAGCGTTGAAGCCAACAGGGGTAGCTACGAGCAGTACTTC	CSVEANRGSYEQYF
TRBV30	-	TRBJ2-1	-	TGTGCCTTTACTGCGGGGTACACGGGTATATCCTACAATGAGCAGTTCTTC	CAFTAGYTGISYNEQFF
TRBV5-1	-	TRBJ1-6	-	TGCGCCAGCAGCTTGGACCAGGGCCAAACCCTCCACTTT	CASSLDQGQTLHF
TRBV5-1	TRBD1	TRBJ1-2	-	TGCGCCAGCAGCGGAAGGGACAGGGGAGACTATGGCTACACCTTC	CASSGRDRGDYGYTF
TRBV18	-	TRBJ2-4	once	TGTGCCAGCTCACTCCGTGACATTCAGTACTTC	CASSLRDIQYF
TRBV5-1	-	TRBJ2-3	-	TGCGCCAGCAGCTTGGCCTCCCGAGTCACAGATACGCAGTATTTT	CASSLASRVTDTQYF
TRBV6-4	-	TRBJ1-1	once	TGTGCCAGCAGTGAATCAGGGGTAACTGAAGCTTTCTTT	CASSESGVTEAFF
TRBV25-1	TRBD1	TRBJ1-1	-	TGTGCCAGCAGTGAATATGAGGACAGGGGGAGGACTGAAGCTTTCTTT	CASSEYEDRGRTEAFF
TRBV2	-	TRBJ1-2	once	TGTGCCAGCAGTGAAGCTCGGGCGACCCATCGCTACACCTTC	CASSEARATHRYTF
TRBV4-1	TRBD1	TRBJ2-7	-	TGCGCCAGCAGCCAAGGGACAGGGAATCTCGTTGTGCAGTACTTC	CASSQGTGNLVVQYF
TRBV7-8	-	TRBJ1-5	-	TGTGCCAGCAGCCCCTCTAGAACAGCCGTACGTCAGCCCCAGCATTTT	CASSPSRTAVRQPQHF
TRBV18	TRBD1	TRBJ2-1	-	TGTGCCAGCTCACCATACCGAAGAGAAGGAACAGGGGGCAATGAGCAGTTCTTC	CASSPYRREGTGGNEQFF
TRBV28	-	TRBJ1-2	-	TGTGCCAGCAGTTTATTTACTGGGGGGGTGACTAACTATGGCTACACCTTC	CASSLFTGGVTNYGYTF
TRBV4-1	TRBD2	TRBJ2-1	-	TGCGCCAGCAGCCCACTAGCGGGAGTAACAAATGAGCAGTTCTTC	CASSPLAGVTNEQFF
TRBV7-7	-	TRBJ2-5	-	TGTGCCAGCAGTGTTCATCCGGGGCCCCAAGAGACCCAGTACTTC	CASSVHPGPQETQYF
TRBV5-6	-	TRBJ1-1	-	TGTGCCAGCAGCTTGGGGGCCAGGTCCAACACCGGGGACACTGAAGCTTTCTTT	CASSLGARSNTGDTEAFF
TRBV4-1	-	TRBJ2-3	-	TGCGCCAGCAGCCAAGTGACAGATACGCAGTATTTT	CASSQVTDTQYF